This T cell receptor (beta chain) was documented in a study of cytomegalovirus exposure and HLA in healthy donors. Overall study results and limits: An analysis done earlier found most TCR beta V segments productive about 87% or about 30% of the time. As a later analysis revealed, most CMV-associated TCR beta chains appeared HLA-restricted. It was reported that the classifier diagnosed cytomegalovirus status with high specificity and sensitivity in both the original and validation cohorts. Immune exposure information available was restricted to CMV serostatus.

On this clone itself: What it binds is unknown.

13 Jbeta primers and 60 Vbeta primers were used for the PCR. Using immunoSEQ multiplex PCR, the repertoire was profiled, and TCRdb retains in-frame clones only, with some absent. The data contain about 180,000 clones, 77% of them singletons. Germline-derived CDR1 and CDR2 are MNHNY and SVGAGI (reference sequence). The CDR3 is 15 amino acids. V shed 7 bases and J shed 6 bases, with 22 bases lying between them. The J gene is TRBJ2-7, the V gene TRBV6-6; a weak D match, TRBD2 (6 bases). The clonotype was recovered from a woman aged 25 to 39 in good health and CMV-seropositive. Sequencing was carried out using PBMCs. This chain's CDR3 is CASTLPGVGRVEQYF. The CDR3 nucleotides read TGTGCCAGCACCCTCCCCGGGGTCGGGAGAGTCGAGCAGTACTTC.